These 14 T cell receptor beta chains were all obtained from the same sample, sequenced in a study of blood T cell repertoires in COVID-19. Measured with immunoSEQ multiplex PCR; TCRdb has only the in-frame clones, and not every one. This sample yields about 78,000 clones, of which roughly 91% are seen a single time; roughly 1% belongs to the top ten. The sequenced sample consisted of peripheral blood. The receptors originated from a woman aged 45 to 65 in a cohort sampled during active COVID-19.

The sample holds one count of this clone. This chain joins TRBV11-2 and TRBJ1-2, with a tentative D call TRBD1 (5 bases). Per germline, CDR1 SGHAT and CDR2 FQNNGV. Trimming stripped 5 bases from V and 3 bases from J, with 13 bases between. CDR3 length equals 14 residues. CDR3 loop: CASSTDNNDYGYTF. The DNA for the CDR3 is TGTGCCAGCAGCACGGACAACAATGACTATGGCTACACCTTC.

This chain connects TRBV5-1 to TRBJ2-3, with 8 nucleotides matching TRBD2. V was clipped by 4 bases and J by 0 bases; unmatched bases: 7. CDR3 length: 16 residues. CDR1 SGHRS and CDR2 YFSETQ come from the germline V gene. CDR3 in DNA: TGCGCCAGCAGCACGGGAGGGACGCCTAGCACAGATACGCAGTATTTT. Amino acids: CASSTGGTPSTDTQYF.

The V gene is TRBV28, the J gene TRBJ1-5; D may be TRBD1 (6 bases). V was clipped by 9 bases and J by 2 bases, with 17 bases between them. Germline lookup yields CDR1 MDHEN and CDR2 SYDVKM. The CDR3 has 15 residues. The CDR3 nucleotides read TGTGCCAGTCAAACGGCAGGGGCTGGCAATCAGCCCCAGCATTTT. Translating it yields CASQTAGAGNQPQHF.

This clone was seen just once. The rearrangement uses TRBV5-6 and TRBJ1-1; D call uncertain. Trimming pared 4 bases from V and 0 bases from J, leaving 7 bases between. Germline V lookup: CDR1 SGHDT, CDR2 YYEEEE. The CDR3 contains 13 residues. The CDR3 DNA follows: TGTGCCAGCAGCCGCGGCGTGAACACTGAAGCTTTCTTT. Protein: CASSRGVNTEAFF. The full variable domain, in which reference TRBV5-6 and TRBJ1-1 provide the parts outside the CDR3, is DAGVTQSPTHLIKTRGQQVTLRCSPKSGHDTVSWYQQALGQGPQFIFQYYEEEERQRGNFPDRFSGHQFPNYSSELNVNALLLGDSALYLCASSRGVNTEAFFGQGTRLTVV.

CDR3 bases: TGTGCCAGTAGTATAACTGCTAGCGGGAACAATGAGCAGTTCTTC. This codes for CASSITASGNNEQFF. The chain is built from TRBV19 and TRBJ2-1; 9 bases agree with TRBD2. The trim removed 2 bases at V and 5 bases at J, leaving 4 bases unmatched. Germline CDR1 LNHDA, CDR2 SQIVND (reference sequence). This CDR3 has 15 residues.

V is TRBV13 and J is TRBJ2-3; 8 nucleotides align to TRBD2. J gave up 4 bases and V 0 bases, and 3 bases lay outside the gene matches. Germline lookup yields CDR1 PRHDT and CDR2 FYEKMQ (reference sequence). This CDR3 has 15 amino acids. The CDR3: CASSLGAGGADTQYF. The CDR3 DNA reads TGTGCCAGCAGCTTAGGCGCGGGAGGTGCAGATACGCAGTATTTT.

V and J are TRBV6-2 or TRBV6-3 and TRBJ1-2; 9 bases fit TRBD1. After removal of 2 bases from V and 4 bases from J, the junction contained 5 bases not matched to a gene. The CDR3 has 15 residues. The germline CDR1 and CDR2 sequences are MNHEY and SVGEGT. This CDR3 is CASSYATGGSYGYTF. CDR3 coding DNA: TGTGCCAGCAGTTACGCGACAGGGGGGAGCTATGGCTACACCTTC.

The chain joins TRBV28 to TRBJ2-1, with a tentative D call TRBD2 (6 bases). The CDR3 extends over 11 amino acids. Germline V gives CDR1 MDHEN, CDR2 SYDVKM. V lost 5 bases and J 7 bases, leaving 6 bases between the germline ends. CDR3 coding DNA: TGTGCCAGCAGTCTAGCGAATGAGCAGTTCTTC. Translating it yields CASSLANEQFF.

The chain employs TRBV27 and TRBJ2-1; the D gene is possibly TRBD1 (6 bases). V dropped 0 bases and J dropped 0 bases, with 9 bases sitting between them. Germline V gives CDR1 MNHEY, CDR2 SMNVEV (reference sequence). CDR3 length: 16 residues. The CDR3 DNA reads TGTGCCAGCAGTTTATCTCCAGGGGCCTCCTACAATGAGCAGTTCTTC. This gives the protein CASSLSPGASYNEQFF.

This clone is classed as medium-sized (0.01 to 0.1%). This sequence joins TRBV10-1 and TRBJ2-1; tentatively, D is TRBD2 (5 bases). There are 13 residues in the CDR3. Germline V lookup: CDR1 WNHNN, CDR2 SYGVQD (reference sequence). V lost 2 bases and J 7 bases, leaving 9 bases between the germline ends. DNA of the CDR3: TGCGCCAGCAGTGAGCAGAGGGTAAATGAGCAGTTCTTC. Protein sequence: CASSEQRVNEQFF.

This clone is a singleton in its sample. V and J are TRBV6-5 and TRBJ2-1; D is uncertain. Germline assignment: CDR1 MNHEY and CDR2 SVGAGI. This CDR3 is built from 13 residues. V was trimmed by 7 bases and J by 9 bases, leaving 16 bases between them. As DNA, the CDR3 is TGTGCCAGCATTTCTGTGCCGCCCGGTGAGCAGTTCTTC. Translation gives CASISVPPGEQFF.

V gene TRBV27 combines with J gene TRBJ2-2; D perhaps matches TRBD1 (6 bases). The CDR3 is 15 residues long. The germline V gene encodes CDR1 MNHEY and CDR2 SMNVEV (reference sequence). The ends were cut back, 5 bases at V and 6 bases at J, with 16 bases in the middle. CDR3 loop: CASSPLRQVSGELFF. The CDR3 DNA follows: TGTGCCAGCAGTCCGCTCCGACAGGTTTCCGGGGAGCTGTTTTTT.

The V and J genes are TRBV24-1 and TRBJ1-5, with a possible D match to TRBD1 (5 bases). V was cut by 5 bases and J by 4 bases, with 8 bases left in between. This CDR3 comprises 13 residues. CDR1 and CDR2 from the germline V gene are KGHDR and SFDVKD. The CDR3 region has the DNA TGTGCCACCAGTGGGGGCCGGAATCAGCCCCAGCATTTT. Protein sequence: CATSGGRNQPQHF.

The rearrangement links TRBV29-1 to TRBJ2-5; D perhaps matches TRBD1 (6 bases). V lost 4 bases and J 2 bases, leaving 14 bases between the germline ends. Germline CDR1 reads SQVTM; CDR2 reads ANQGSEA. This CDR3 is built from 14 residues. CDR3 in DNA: TGCAGCGTTGCAGGGGCTGCTAATCAAGAGACCCAGTACTTC. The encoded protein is CSVAGAANQETQYF.